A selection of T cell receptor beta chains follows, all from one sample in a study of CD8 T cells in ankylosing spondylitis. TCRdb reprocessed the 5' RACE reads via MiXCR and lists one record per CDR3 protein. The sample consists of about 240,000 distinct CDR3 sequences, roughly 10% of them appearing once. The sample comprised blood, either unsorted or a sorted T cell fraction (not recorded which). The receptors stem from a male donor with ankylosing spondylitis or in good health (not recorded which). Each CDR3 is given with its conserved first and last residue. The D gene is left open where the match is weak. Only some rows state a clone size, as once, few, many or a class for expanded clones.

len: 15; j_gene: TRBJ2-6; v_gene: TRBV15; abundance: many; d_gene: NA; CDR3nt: TGTGCCACCAGCAGAGGAGACTCTGGGGCCAACGTCCTGACTTTC; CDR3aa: CATSRGDSGANVLTF
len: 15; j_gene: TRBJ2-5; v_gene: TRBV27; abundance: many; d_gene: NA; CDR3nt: TGTGCCAGCAGTTTATCGCCTGAGGGGGTAAAGACCCAGTACTTC; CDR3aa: CASSLSPEGVKTQYF
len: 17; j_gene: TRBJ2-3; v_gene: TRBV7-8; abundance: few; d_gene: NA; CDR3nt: TGTGCCAGCAGCCCCACGCGTGGGGGAAGGGAACGAGATACGCAGTATTTT; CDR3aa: CASSPTRGGRERDTQYF
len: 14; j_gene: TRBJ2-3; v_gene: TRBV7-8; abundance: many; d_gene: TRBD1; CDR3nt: TGTGCCAGCAGCACCGGGACAGAGACAGATACGCAGTATTTT; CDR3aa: CASSTGTETDTQYF
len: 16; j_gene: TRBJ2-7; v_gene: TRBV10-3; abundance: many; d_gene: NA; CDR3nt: TGTGCCATCAGTGACCCAGAGTCTAGACTAGGCTACGAGCAGTACTTC; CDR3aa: CAISDPESRLGYEQYF
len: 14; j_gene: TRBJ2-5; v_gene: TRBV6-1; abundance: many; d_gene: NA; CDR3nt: TGTGCCAGCACCGCGGCCGGGACGGGAGAGACCCAGTACTTC; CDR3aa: CASTAAGTGETQYF
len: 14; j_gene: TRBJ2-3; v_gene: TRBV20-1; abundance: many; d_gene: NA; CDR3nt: TGCAGTGCCCTGGGGGGGGCCGGGACAGATACGCAGTATTTT; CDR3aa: CSALGGAGTDTQYF
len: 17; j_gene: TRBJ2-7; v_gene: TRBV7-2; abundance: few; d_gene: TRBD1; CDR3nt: TGTGCCAGCAGCCCATTGGGGTGGGGACAGGTGACCTACGAGCAGTACTTC; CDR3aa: CASSPLGWGQVTYEQYF
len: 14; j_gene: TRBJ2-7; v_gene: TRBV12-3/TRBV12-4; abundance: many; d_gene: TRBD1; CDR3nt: TGTGCCAGCAGTTTATCTCCACAGGGGTACGAGCAGTACTTC; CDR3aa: CASSLSPQGYEQYF
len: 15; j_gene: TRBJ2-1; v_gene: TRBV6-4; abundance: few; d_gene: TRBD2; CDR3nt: TGTGCCAGCAGCCCTTCGGCGGGAGGTCGTAATGAGCAGTTCTTC; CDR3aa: CASSPSAGGRNEQFF
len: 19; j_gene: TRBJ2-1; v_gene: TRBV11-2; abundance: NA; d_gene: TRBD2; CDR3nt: TGTGCCAGCAGCCTGGGACTAGCGGGAGCCCGGGGGTCCTACAATGAGCAGTTCTTC; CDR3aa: CASSLGLAGARGSYNEQFF
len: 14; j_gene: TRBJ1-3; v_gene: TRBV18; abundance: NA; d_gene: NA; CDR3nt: TGTGCCAGCTCGCGGGGCCTGAACGGGAACACCATATATTTT; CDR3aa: CASSRGLNGNTIYF
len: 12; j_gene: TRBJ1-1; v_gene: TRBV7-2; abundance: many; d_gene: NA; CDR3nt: TGTGCCAGCAGCTTATCGGGTCTGCGGGCTTTCTTT; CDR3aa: CASSLSGLRAFF
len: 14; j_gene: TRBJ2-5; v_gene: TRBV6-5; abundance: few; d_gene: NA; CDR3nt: TGTGCCAGCAATTTGGACAGAACAGCAGGGACCCAGTACTTC; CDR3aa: CASNLDRTAGTQYF
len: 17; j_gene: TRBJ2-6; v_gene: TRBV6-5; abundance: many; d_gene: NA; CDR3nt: TGTGCCAGCAGTTACGGGGAGAGCCACTCTGGGGCCAACGTCCTGACTTTC; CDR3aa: CASSYGESHSGANVLTF
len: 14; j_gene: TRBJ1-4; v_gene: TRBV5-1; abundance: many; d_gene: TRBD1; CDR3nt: TGCGCCAGCAGCGAGGGACAGGGCGATGAAAAACTGTTTTTT; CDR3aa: CASSEGQGDEKLFF
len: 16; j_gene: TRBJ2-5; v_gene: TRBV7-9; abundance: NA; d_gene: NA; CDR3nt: TGTGCCAGCAGCCCTCATCCGGGGCCTTCTCAAGAGACCCAGTACTTC; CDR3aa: CASSPHPGPSQETQYF
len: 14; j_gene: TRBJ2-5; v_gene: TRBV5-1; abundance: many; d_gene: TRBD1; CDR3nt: TGCGCCAGCAGCTTTATTACAGGGGTAGAGACCCAGTACTTC; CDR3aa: CASSFITGVETQYF
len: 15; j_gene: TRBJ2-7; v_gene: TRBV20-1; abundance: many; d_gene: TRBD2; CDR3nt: TGCAGTGCTAGAGATCGGGAGGGACTCCTCTACGAGCAGTACTTC; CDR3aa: CSARDREGLLYEQYF
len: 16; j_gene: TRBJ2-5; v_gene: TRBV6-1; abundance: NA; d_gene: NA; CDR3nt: TGTGCCAGCAGTCGCAACCACGGACAGTACCAAGAGACCCAGTACTTC; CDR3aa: CASSRNHGQYQETQYF
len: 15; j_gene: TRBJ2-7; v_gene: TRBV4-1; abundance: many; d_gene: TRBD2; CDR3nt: TGCGCCAGCAGCCAAGGGACTAGCGGGCCCTGGGAGCAGTACTTC; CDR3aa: CASSQGTSGPWEQYF
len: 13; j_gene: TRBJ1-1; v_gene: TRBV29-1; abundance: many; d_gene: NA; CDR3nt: TGCAGCGTTATCTCGCGGCAGAACACTGAAGCTTTCTTT; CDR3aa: CSVISRQNTEAFF
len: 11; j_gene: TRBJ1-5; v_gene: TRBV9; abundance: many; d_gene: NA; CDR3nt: TGTGCCAGCATCCTTGGTCAGCCCCAGCATTTT; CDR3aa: CASILGQPQHF
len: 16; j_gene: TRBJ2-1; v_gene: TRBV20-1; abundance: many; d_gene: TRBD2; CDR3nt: TGCAGTGCTAGCAGACTAGCGGGAGGTTATGTGGATGAGCAGTTCTTC; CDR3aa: CSASRLAGGYVDEQFF
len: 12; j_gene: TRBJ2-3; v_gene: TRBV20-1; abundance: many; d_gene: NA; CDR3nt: TGCAGTGCTAGTGGCGGATCAGATACGCAGTATTTT; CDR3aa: CSASGGSDTQYF
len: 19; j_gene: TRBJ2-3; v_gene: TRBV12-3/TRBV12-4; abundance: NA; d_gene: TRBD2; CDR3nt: TGTGCCAGCTGTCCCGGGACTAGCGGGAGGCTAAGTAGTGCAGATACGCAGTATTTT; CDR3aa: CASCPGTSGRLSSADTQYF
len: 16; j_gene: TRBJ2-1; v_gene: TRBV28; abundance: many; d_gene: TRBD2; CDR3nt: TGTGCCAGCAGTTTACGCGATAGCGGGAGGTCCAATGAGCAGTTCTTC; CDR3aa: CASSLRDSGRSNEQFF
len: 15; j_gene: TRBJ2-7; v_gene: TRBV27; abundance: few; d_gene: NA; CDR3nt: TGTGCCAGCAGTACCCGGGGAGGGGGCGGATACGAGCAGTACTTC; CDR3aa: CASSTRGGGGYEQYF
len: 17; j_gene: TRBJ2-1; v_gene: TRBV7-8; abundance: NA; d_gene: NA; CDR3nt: TGTGCCAGCAGCCCTAGTGATCGATTCAGCTCCTACAATGAGCAGTTCTTC; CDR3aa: CASSPSDRFSSYNEQFF
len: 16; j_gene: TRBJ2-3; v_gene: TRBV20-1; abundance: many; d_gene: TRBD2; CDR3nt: TGCAGTGCTAGATGGGGGACTAGCGCGGGCACAGATACGCAGTATTTT; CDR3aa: CSARWGTSAGTDTQYF
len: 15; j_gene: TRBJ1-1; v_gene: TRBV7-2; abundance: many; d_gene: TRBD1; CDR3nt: TGTGCCAGCACCTTCTTGGGACAGGGGAACACTGAAGCTTTCTTT; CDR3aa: CASTFLGQGNTEAFF
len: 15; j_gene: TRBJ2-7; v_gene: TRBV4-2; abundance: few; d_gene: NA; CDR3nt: TGTGCCAGCAGCCAAGATCTAGGGGCAACTAGTCGGCAGTACTTC; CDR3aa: CASSQDLGATSRQYF
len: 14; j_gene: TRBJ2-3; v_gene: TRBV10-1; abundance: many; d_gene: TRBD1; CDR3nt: TGCGCCAGCAGTACGGGACAGTACACAGATACGCAGTATTTT; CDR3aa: CASSTGQYTDTQYF
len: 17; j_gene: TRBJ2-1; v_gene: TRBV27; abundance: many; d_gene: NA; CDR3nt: TGTGCCAGCAGTTTATCGCTCGGGGCTCTATCCTACAATGAGCAGTTCTTC; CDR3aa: CASSLSLGALSYNEQFF
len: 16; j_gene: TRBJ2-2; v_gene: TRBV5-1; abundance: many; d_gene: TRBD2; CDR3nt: TGCGCCAGCAGCATAGGACTAGCGGGGGGCCCCGGGGAGCTGTTTTTT; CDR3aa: CASSIGLAGGPGELFF
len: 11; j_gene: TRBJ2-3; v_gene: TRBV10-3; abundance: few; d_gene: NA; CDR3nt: TGTGCCATCAGCGCAGCAGATACGCAGTATTTT; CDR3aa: CAISAADTQYF
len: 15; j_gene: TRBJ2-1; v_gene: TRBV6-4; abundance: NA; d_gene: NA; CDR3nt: TGTGCCAACCGGTCGTGCGAGAGCTCCTACAATGAGCAGTTCTTC; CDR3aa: CANRSCESSYNEQFF
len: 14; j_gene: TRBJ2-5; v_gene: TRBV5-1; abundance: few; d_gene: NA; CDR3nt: TGCGCCAGCCGGAAGAGACAGAACCAAGAGACCCAGTACTTC; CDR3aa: CASRKRQNQETQYF
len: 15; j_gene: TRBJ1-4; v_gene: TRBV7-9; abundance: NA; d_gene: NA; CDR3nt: TGTGCCAGCAGCTCGACCGGGGGACTTAATGAAAAACTGTTTTTT; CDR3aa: CASSSTGGLNEKLFF
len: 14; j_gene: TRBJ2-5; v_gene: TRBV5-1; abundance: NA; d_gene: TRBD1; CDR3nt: TGCGCCAGCAGCTTGACAGGGGGCGTTGAGACCCAGTACTTC; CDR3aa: CASSLTGGVETQYF
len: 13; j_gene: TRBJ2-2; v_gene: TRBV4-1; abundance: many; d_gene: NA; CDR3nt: TGCGCCAGCAGCTCACTAGGAACCGGGGAGCTGTTTTTT; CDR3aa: CASSSLGTGELFF
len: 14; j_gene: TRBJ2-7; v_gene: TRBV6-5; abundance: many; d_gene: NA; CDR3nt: TGTGCCAGCAGTTACCAAGACAGCCCCTACGAGCAGTACTTC; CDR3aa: CASSYQDSPYEQYF
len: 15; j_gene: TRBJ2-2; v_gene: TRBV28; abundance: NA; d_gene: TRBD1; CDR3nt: TGTGCCAGCAGCACAGGACAGGATCACACCGGGGAGCTGTTTTTT; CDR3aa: CASSTGQDHTGELFF
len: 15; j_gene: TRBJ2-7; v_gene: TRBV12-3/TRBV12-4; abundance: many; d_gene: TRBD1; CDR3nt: TGTGCCAGCAGTAGGGGACAGGGCTTCTTCTACGAGCAGTACTTC; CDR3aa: CASSRGQGFFYEQYF
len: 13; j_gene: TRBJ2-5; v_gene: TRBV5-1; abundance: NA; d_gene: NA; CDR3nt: TGCGCCAGCAGCTTGTTCCGGGGGGAGACCCAGTACTTC; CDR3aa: CASSLFRGETQYF
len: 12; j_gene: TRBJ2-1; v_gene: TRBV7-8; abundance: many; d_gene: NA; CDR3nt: TGTGCCAGCAGCTTAGTTGGCAGGGAAAGGTTCTTC; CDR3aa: CASSLVGRERFF
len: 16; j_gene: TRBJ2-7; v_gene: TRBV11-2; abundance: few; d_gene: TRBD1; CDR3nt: TGTGCCAGCAGCTTAGCGCAGGGGGAGCAGGCCTACGAGCAGTACTTC; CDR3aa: CASSLAQGEQAYEQYF
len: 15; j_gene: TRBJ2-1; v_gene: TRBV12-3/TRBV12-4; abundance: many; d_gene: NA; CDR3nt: TGTGCCAGCAGTCCCATCTGGGGGAACGACAATGAGCAGTTCTTC; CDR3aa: CASSPIWGNDNEQFF
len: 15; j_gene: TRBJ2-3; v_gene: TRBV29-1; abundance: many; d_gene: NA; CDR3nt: TGCAGCGTTGAATTTTCGTCAGGCCGGCCAGATACGCAGTATTTT; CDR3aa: CSVEFSSGRPDTQYF
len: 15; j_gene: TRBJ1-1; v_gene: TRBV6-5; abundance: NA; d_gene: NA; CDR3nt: TGTGCCAGCAGTTACTCGAACGGGGTGAGCACTGAAGCTTTCTTT; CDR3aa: CASSYSNGVSTEAFF
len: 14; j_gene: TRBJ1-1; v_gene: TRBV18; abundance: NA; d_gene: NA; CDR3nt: TGTGCCAGCTCACCATTCCAGGGGAACACTGAAGCTTTCTTT; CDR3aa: CASSPFQGNTEAFF
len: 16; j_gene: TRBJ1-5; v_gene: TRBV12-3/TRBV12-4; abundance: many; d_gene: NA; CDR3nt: TGTGCCAGCAGTTTGGGGGCGCCGGGTTTGGGTCAGCCCCAGCATTTT; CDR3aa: CASSLGAPGLGQPQHF
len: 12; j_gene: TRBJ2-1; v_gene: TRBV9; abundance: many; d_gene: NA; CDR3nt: TGTGCCAGCAGCCTTGGGACTTCCGAGCAGTTCTTC; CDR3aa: CASSLGTSEQFF
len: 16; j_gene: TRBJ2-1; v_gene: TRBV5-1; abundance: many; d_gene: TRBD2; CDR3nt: TGCGCCAGCAGCGTGGTCCTAGCGGGGGGGTACAATGAGCAGTTCTTC; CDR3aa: CASSVVLAGGYNEQFF
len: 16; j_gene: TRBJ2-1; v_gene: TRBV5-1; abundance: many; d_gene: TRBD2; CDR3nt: TGCGCCAGCAGCTTGGCCTTAGCGGGGATTTTAGATGAGCAGTTCTTC; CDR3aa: CASSLALAGILDEQFF
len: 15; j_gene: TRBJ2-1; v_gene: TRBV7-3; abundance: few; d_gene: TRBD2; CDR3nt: TGTGCCAGCAGCTTACGTGGGACTAGCGTGAATGAGCAGTTCTTC; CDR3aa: CASSLRGTSVNEQFF
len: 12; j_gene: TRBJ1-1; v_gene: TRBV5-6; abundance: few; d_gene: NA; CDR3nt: TGTGCCAGCAGCTTGTCATCCCGAGAAGCTTTCTTT; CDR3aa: CASSLSSREAFF